The 5 T cell receptor beta chains in this list originate from one sample, sequenced in a study of T cell clusters in autoimmune cytopenias. Multiplex touch-down PCR amplified TRB using TRB-A and TRB-B pools in one tube. TCRdb derives one entry per CDR3 protein from the multiplex PCR reads, leaving out DNA. In total, the table holds 9,500 to 11,000 distinct CDR3 sequences. Each sample's input was approximately 270 ng genomic DNA, 35,000 to 40,000 genome equivalents. The same data also went into a second study, on T cell repertoires in aging, cancer and after chemotherapy.

Sequencing used peripheral blood. All receptors derive from a human donor in good health.

The chain carries TRBV6-2 or TRBV6-3 and TRBJ2-3; TCRdb gives TRBD1 as the D gene, but with no DNA this cannot be confirmed. This CDR3 has 13 amino acids. The germline gives CDR1 MNHEY, CDR2 SVGEGT. CDR3 protein: CASGQPPENTQYF.

This clonotype registers medium-sized (0.01 to 0.1%) by frequency. CDR3 in amino acids: CACLSGGREQYF. This chain joins TRBV30 and TRBJ2-7; the D call from TCRdb, TRBD1, cannot be confirmed without DNA. Looked up from germline, CDR1 is GTSNPN and CDR2 is SVGIG (reference sequence). The CDR3 contains 12 residues.

The rearrangement links TRBV12-3 or TRBV12-4 to TRBJ2-4. The CDR3 contains 14 residues. The CDR3 sequence is CASSRQVVENIQYF.

This sequence joins TRBV6-4 and TRBJ2-1; with no DNA, the TCRdb D assignment of TRBD2 cannot be verified. The CDR3 has 15 amino acids. Germline loops: CDR1 MRHNA, CDR2 SNTAGT. The CDR3 protein is CASTDSASGGNEQFF.

The gene calls are TRBV11-2 and TRBJ2-5; TCRdb names TRBD1, which stays unverified in the absence of DNA. Germline V gene sequence: CDR1 SGHAT, CDR2 FQNNGV. The CDR3 covers 15 residues. This chain's CDR3 is CASSFSSTGGETQYF. Together with reference TRBV11-2 and TRBJ2-5, the CDR3 gives the full variable domain: EAGVAQSPRYKIIEKRQSVAFWCNPISGHATLYWYQQILGQGPKLLIQFQNNGVVDDSQLPKDRFSAERLKGVDSTLKIQPAKLEDSAVYLCASSFSSTGGETQYFGPGTRLLVL.